This TCR beta chain originates from a study of blood T cell repertoires in COVID-19. Across the study: Collection of acute and convalescent COVID-19 samples took place in the United States, Italy and Spain.

Authors' processing steps: The authors estimated nucleated cell counts from reference gene primer amplification. Sequencing was performed with immunoSEQ multiplex PCR; in TCRdb, only in-frame clones are kept and a portion is missing. V and J calls and clone size are copied from that table; D and trimming were computed from the DNA. This repertoire shows about 220,000 clones, around 83% found once; its top ten account for 1.3%. In terms of age and location, participants ranged from roughly 18 to 100 years and lived in about two dozen US areas. Donors were grouped by their self-reported clinical history. The ends were cut back, 2 bases at V and 5 bases at J, with 8 bases in the middle. The CDR3 is made up of 13 amino acids. Per the germline V gene, CDR1 is SGHRS and CDR2 is YFSETQ.

The chain combines TRBV5-1 with TRBJ1-5, with D unresolved. The sequenced sample consisted of PBMCs or T cells enriched from blood (not recorded which). This sequence was found in a middle-aged woman with acute COVID-19. This CDR3 reads CASSLRGDQPQHF. The CDR3 DNA is TGCGCCAGCAGCTTACGAGGCGATCAGCCCCAGCATTTT. Variable domain in full (rest from reference TRBV5-1 and TRBJ1-5): KAGVTQTPRYLIKTRGQQVTLSCSPISGHRSVSWYQQTPGQGLQFLFEYFSETQRNKGNFPGRFSGRQFSNSRSEMNVSTLELGDSALYLCASSLRGDQPQHFGDGTRLSIL.